These T cell receptor beta chains were read from a single sample in a study of blood T cell repertoires in COVID-19. Some clones are missing from TCRdb's copy, which holds only in-frame ones; the method was immunoSEQ multiplex PCR. This sample has 9,500 to 12,000 clones, with about 85% found just once. Sample: peripheral blood. These receptors originate from a man aged 25-40 years with active or convalescent COVID-19. The CDR3 runs from the conserved cysteine through the conserved F or W. Each record gives: D gene, clone size, J gene, V gene, CDR3 protein, CDR3 DNA. D genes are given only for firm matches. Where a row states a size, it is once, few, many or the class of an expanded clone; other rows omit it.

D: TRBD1
size: .
J: TRBJ2-6
V: TRBV19
CDR3: CASSRDSSGANVLTF
DNA: TGTGCCAGTAGTAGGGACAGTTCTGGGGCCAACGTCCTGACTTTC

D: .
size: .
J: TRBJ2-1
V: TRBV5-1
CDR3: CASSLVGDMENEQFF
DNA: TGCGCCAGCAGCTTGGTTGGGGACATGGAAAATGAGCAGTTCTTC

D: .
size: .
J: TRBJ1-2
V: TRBV2
CDR3: CASRQIRQGFGGYTF
DNA: TGTGCCAGCAGGCAAATTCGGCAGGGGTTTGGTGGCTACACCTTC

D: TRBD2
size: .
J: TRBJ2-7
V: TRBV2
CDR3: CASSRTSGGPYEQYF
DNA: TGTGCCAGCAGCAGGACTAGCGGGGGCCCCTACGAGCAGTACTTC

D: .
size: .
J: TRBJ2-1
V: TRBV4-1
CDR3: CASSQDGAGSNEQFF
DNA: TGCGCCAGCAGCCAAGATGGCGCGGGGAGCAATGAGCAGTTCTTC

D: TRBD2
size: .
J: TRBJ2-2
V: TRBV7-2
CDR3: CASNPRTGGPKAGELFF
DNA: TGTGCCAGCAACCCGAGGACGGGGGGGCCTAAAGCCGGGGAGCTGTTTTTT

D: .
size: .
J: TRBJ2-2
V: TRBV7-6
CDR3: CASSLPEDRSTGELFF
DNA: TGTGCCAGCAGCTTACCGGAGGACAGATCCACCGGGGAGCTGTTTTTT

D: TRBD1
size: .
J: TRBJ2-3
V: TRBV6-4
CDR3: CASSPTGGTDTQYF
DNA: TGTGCCAGCAGTCCCACAGGGGGCACAGATACGCAGTATTTT

D: TRBD2
size: .
J: TRBJ2-3
V: TRBV10-1
CDR3: CASSVSTSGGAATDTQYF
DNA: TGCGCCAGCAGTGTCTCGACTAGCGGGGGGGCCGCCACAGATACGCAGTATTTT

D: .
size: .
J: TRBJ1-2
V: TRBV3-1/TRBV3-2
CDR3: CASSQANTYGYTF
DNA: TGTGCCAGCAGCCAAGCGAACACCTATGGCTACACCTTC

D: .
size: .
J: TRBJ2-2
V: TRBV9
CDR3: CASSVELTFGELFF
DNA: TGTGCCAGCAGCGTCGAATTGACATTCGGGGAGCTGTTTTTT

D: TRBD2
size: .
J: TRBJ2-1
V: TRBV10-1
CDR3: CASSEGSGGVSYNEQFF
DNA: TGCGCCAGCAGTGAAGGTAGCGGGGGGGTTTCCTACAATGAGCAGTTCTTC

D: .
size: .
J: TRBJ2-5
V: TRBV5-6
CDR3: CASSLLGGGGIQETQYF
DNA: TGTGCCAGCAGCCTCCTTGGGGGCGGGGGAATCCAAGAGACCCAGTACTTC

D: .
size: .
J: TRBJ1-1
V: TRBV18
CDR3: CASSPGGTNTEAFF
DNA: TGTGCCAGCTCACCAGGGGGGACGAACACTGAAGCTTTCTTT

D: TRBD2
size: few
J: TRBJ2-3
V: TRBV6-4
CDR3: CASSDSTSGGADTQYF
DNA: TGTGCCAGCAGTGACTCTACTAGCGGGGGGGCAGATACGCAGTATTTT

D: TRBD2
size: few
J: TRBJ2-3
V: TRBV2
CDR3: CASSGTSGFTDTQYF
DNA: TGTGCCAGCAGTGGGACTAGCGGGTTCACAGATACGCAGTATTTT

D: TRBD1
size: .
J: TRBJ1-6
V: TRBV7-3
CDR3: CASSSGTGTNSPLHF
DNA: TGTGCCAGCAGCTCAGGGACAGGGACCAATTCACCCCTCCACTTT

D: .
size: once
J: TRBJ1-2
V: TRBV9
CDR3: CASSESRLEAFSGYTF
DNA: TGTGCCAGCAGCGAGAGCAGGTTGGAGGCTTTTTCGGGCTACACCTTC

D: TRBD1
size: .
J: TRBJ1-2
V: TRBV19
CDR3: CASRDQGADGYTF
DNA: TGTGCCAGTAGGGACCAGGGGGCTGATGGCTACACCTTC

D: .
size: .
J: TRBJ2-2
V: TRBV6-4
CDR3: CASSVGGESGELFF
DNA: TGTGCCAGCAGTGTGGGCGGGGAGTCCGGGGAGCTGTTTTTT